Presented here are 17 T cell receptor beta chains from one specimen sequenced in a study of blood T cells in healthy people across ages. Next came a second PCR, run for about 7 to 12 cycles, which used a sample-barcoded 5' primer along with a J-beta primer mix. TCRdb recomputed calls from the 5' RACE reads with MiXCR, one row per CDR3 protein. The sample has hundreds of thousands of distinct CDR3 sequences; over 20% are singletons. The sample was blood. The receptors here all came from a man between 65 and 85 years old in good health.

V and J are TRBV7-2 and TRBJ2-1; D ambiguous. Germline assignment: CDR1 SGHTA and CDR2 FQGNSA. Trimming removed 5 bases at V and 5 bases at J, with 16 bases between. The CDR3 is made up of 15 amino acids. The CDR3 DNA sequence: TGTGCCAGCAGCCAACAACCCTGGGAAAACAATGAGCAGTTCTTC. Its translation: CASSQQPWENNEQFF.

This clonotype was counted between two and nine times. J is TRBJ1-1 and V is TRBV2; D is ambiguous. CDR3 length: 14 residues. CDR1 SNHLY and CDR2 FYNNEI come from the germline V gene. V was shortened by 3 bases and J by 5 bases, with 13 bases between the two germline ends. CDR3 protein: CASSESSRLTEAFF. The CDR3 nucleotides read TGTGCCAGCAGTGAGTCCTCTAGATTGACTGAAGCTTTCTTT.

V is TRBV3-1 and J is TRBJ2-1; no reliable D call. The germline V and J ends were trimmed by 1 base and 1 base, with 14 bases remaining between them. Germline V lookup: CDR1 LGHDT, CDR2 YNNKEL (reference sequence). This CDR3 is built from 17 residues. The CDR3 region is CASSQVPGRESYNEQFF. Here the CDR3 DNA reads TGTGCCAGCAGCCAAGTACCGGGTAGAGAGTCCTACAATGAGCAGTTCTTC.

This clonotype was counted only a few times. CDR3 nucleotides: TGTGCCAGCAGCTTAGGGAAATATAGCAATCAGCCCCAGCATTTT. Protein sequence: CASSLGKYSNQPQHF. The V gene is TRBV13, the J gene TRBJ1-5; D is uncertain. The V gene's germline CDR1 is PRHDT and CDR2 FYEKMQ (reference sequence). Trimming cost V 0 bases and J 0 bases, with 6 bases left between them. The CDR3 spans 15 residues. Supplemented by reference TRBV13 and TRBJ1-5, the full variable domain reads AAGVIQSPRHLIKEKRETATLKCYPIPRHDTVYWYQQGPGQDPQFLISFYEKMQSDKGSIPDRFSAQQFSDYHSELNMSSLELGDSALYFCASSLGKYSNQPQHFGDGTRLSIL.

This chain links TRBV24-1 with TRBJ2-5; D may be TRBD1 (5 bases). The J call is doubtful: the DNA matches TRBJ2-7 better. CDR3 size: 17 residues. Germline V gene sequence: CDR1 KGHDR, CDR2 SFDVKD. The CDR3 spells CATSDLTGQGVGYEQYF. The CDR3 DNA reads TGTGCCACCAGTGATTTGACTGGGCAGGGCGTGGGCTACGAGCAGTACTTC.

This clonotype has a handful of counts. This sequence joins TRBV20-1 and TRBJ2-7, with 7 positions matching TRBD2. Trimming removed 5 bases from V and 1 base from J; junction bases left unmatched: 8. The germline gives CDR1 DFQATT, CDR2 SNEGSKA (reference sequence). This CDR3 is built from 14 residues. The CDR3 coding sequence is TGCAGTGCTGAGGCTAGCGGAGAATCCTACGAGCAGTACTTC. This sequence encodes CSAEASGESYEQYF.

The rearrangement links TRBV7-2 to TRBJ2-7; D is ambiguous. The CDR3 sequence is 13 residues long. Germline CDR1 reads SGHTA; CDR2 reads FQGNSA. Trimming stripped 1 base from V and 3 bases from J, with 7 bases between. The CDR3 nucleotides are TGTGCCAGCAGCTTAGACAGCAACTACGAGCAGTACTTC. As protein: CASSLDSNYEQYF.

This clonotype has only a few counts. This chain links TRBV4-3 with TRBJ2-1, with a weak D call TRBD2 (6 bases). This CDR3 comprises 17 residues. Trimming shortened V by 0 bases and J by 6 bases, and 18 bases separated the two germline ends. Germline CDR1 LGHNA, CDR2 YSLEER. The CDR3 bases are TGCGCCAGCAGCCAAGAAGTGACTAGGGGTTATGGCAATGAGCAGTTCTTC. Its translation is CASSQEVTRGYGNEQFF.

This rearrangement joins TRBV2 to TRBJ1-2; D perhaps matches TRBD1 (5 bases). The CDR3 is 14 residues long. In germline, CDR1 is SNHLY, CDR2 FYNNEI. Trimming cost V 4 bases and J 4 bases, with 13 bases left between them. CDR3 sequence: CASSVSQGGYGYTF. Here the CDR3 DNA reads TGTGCCAGCAGTGTGTCGCAGGGAGGCTATGGCTACACCTTC.

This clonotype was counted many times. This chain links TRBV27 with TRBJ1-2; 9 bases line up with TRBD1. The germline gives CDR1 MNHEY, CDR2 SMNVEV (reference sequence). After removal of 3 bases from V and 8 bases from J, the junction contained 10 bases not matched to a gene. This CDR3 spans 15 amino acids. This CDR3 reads CASSFPGQGREGYTF. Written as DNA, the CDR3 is TGTGCCAGCAGTTTCCCGGGACAGGGCCGAGAAGGCTACACCTTC.

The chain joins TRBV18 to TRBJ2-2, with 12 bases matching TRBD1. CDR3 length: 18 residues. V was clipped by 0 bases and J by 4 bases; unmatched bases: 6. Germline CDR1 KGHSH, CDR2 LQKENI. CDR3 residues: CASSPPVGQGARTGELFF. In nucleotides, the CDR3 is TGTGCCAGCTCACCACCGGTGGGACAGGGGGCGCGCACCGGGGAGCTGTTTTTT. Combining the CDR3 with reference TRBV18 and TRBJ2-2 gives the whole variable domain NAGVMQNPRHLVRRRGQEARLRCSPMKGHSHVYWYRQLPEEGLKFMVYLQKENIIDESGMPKERFSAEFPKEGPSILRIQQVVRGDSAAYFCASSPPVGQGARTGELFFGEGSRLTVL.

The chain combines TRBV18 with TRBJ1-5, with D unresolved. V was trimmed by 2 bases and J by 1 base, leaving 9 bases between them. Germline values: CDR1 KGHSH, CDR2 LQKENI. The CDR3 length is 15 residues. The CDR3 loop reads CASSPGRVSNQPQHF. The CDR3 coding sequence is TGTGCCAGCTCACCAGGGAGGGTCAGCAATCAGCCCCAGCATTTT. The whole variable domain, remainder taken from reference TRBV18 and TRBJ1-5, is NAGVMQNPRHLVRRRGQEARLRCSPMKGHSHVYWYRQLPEEGLKFMVYLQKENIIDESGMPKERFSAEFPKEGPSILRIQQVVRGDSAAYFCASSPGRVSNQPQHFGDGTRLSIL.

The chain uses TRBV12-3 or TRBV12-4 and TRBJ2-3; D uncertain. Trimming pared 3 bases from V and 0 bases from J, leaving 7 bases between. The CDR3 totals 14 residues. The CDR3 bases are TGTGCCAGCAGTTTTTACAGAAGCACAGATACGCAGTATTTT. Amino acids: CASSFYRSTDTQYF.

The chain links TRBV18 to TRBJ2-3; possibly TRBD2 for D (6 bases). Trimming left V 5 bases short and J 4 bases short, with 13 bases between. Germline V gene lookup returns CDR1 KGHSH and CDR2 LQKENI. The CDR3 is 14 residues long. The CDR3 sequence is CASSDPLAPDTQYF. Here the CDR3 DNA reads TGTGCCAGCTCAGATCCACTAGCCCCAGATACGCAGTATTTT.

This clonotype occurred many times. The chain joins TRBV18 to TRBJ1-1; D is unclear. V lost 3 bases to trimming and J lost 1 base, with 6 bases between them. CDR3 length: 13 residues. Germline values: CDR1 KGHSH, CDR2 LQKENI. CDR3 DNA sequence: TGTGCCAGCTCACCGACCCGGAACACTGAAGCTTTCTTT. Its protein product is CASSPTRNTEAFF.

DNA of the CDR3: TGTGCCAGCAGACTAGCCCCCACCGGGGAGCTGTTTTTT. This codes for CASRLAPTGELFF. The chain employs TRBV11-2 and TRBJ2-2; D possibly corresponds to TRBD2 (6 bases). CDR3 size: 13 residues. The V and J ends lost 6 bases and 4 bases respectively, with 9 bases between them. Germline V gene data show CDR1 as SGHAT and CDR2 as FQNNGV.

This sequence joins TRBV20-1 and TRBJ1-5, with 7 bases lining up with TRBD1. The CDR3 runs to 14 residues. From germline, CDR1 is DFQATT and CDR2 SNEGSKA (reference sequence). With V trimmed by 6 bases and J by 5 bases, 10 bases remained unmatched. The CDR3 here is CSAYDRVEDQPQHF. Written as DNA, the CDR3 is TGCAGTGCATACGACAGGGTGGAGGATCAGCCCCAGCATTTT.